These 20 T cell receptor beta chains share one sample of origin, sequenced in a study of blood T cell repertoires in COVID-19. Clones were sequenced by immunoSEQ multiplex PCR, and TCRdb holds only the in-frame ones, with some missing. The data contain 35,000 to 50,000 clones, around 90% of them singletons. What was sequenced was peripheral blood. These receptors all stem from a man in his fifties with active COVID-19.

In DNA form, the CDR3 reads TGTGCCAGCAGCTTAACAACAGGGAGTCGTGGAAACACCATATATTTT. Translated: CASSLTTGSRGNTIYF. The chain employs TRBV5-6 and TRBJ1-3; the D gene is possibly TRBD1 (6 bases). Germline CDR1 is SGHDT and CDR2 is YYEEEE. Trimming cost V 2 bases and J 3 bases, with 15 bases left between them. The CDR3 has 16 amino acids. The whole variable domain, filled in from reference TRBV5-6 and TRBJ1-3, reads DAGVTQSPTHLIKTRGQQVTLRCSPKSGHDTVSWYQQALGQGPQFIFQYYEEEERQRGNFPDRFSGHQFPNYSSELNVNALLLGDSALYLCASSLTTGSRGNTIYFGEGSWLTVV.

The table lists this clone with a count of one. This chain links TRBV27 with TRBJ2-6; D possibly corresponds to TRBD2 (5 bases). V lost 4 bases and J 0 bases, leaving 16 bases between the germline ends. Germline V gene data show CDR1 as MNHEY and CDR2 as SMNVEV (reference sequence). This CDR3 has 18 amino acids. The CDR3 nucleotides read TGTGCCAGCAGTTCCCCCCGGGGTAGGGCCTCTGGGGCCAACGTCCTGACTTTC. Its translation: CASSSPRGRASGANVLTF.

The chain is built from TRBV11-2 and TRBJ1-2, with D unclear. The CDR3 consists of 15 residues. Germline V gene data show CDR1 as SGHAT and CDR2 as FQNNGV. V shed 0 bases and J shed 1 base, with 9 bases lying between them. The CDR3 loop is CASSLDGSVNYGYTF. CDR3 nucleotide sequence: TGTGCCAGCAGCTTAGACGGGTCTGTTAACTATGGCTACACCTTC. The full variable domain, in which reference TRBV11-2 and TRBJ1-2 provide the parts outside the CDR3, is EAGVAQSPRYKIIEKRQSVAFWCNPISGHATLYWYQQILGQGPKLLIQFQNNGVVDDSQLPKDRFSAERLKGVDSTLKIQPAKLEDSAVYLCASSLDGSVNYGYTFGSGTRLTVV.

V usage is TRBV5-6 and J usage is TRBJ1-5; D might be TRBD1 (6 bases). This CDR3 is built from 15 residues. CDR1 is SGHDT and CDR2 is YYEEEE in the germline V gene. V shed 2 bases and J shed 0 bases, with 9 bases lying between them. The CDR3 nucleotides read TGTGCCAGCAGCTTCGGGGGGCGTAGCAATCAGCCCCAGCATTTT. Translation gives CASSFGGRSNQPQHF.

This sequence joins TRBV7-3 and TRBJ2-1, with a weak D call TRBD1 (6 bases). The CDR3 spans 13 residues. Trimming shortened V by 3 bases and J by 7 bases, and 10 bases separated the two germline ends. Germline V lookup: CDR1 SGHTA, CDR2 FQGTGA. The CDR3 DNA follows: TGTGCCAGCAGCTTTAGGGACAAAAATGAGCAGTTCTTC. It specifies CASSFRDKNEQFF.

This clone was detected once. V gene TRBV7-2 combines with J gene TRBJ1-1; weak D call: TRBD1 (5 bases). V gave up 0 bases and J gave up 1 base, with 9 bases separating them. In germline, CDR1 is SGHTA, CDR2 FQGNSA. The CDR3 consists of 15 residues. The CDR3 reads CASSLAGTQNTEAFF. CDR3 DNA sequence: TGTGCCAGCAGCTTAGCGGGGACTCAGAACACTGAAGCTTTCTTT.

The chain combines TRBV7-9 with TRBJ1-2, with 10 bases fitting TRBD1. This CDR3 region has 15 residues. In germline, CDR1 is SEHNR, CDR2 FQNEAQ (reference sequence). With V trimmed by 5 bases and J by 3 bases, 6 bases remained unmatched. CDR3 sequence: CASSVGQGIDYGYTF. CDR3 bases: TGTGCCAGCAGCGTGGGACAGGGGATAGACTATGGCTACACCTTC.

The V and J genes are TRBV5-4 and TRBJ2-1, with 16 bases fitting TRBD2. V trimming: 4 bases; J trimming: 10 bases; junction bases outside the gene matches: 17. The germline V gene has CDR1 SGHNT and CDR2 YYREEE (reference sequence). The CDR3 consists of 19 residues. The CDR3 here is CASSLAGTSGGAWPLEQFF. CDR3 nucleotide sequence: TGTGCCAGCAGCCTGGCCGGGACTAGCGGGGGGGCGTGGCCCCTGGAGCAGTTCTTC.

The V gene is TRBV19, the J gene TRBJ2-3; possible D gene TRBD2, 6 bases. CDR1 and CDR2 from the germline V gene are LNHDA and SQIVND (reference sequence). V was cut by 5 bases and J by 1 base, with 19 bases left in between. This CDR3 is 17 amino acids long. The CDR3 spells CASSLRLGGWGTDTQYF. The CDR3 coding sequence is TGTGCCAGTAGTCTCCGATTGGGGGGATGGGGCACAGATACGCAGTATTTT.

The V call is TRBV6-1, the J call TRBJ2-5, with 9 bases aligning to TRBD2. Looked up from germline, CDR1 is MNHNS and CDR2 is SASEGT. The CDR3 length is 17 residues. V shed 2 bases and J 5 bases; nucleotides not matched to a gene: 12. CDR3 sequence: CASSEQEGGGALETQYF. In DNA, the CDR3 is TGTGCCAGCAGTGAACAAGAGGGCGGGGGGGCTTTGGAGACCCAGTACTTC.

This chain uses TRBV6-5 with TRBJ1-3, with D tentatively TRBD1 (6 bases). This CDR3 spans 15 amino acids. Germline V lookup: CDR1 MNHEY, CDR2 SVGAGI. Trimming stripped 6 bases from V and 3 bases from J, with 15 bases between. This CDR3 reads CASRQTGRDGNTIYF. Here the CDR3 DNA reads TGTGCCAGCAGACAAACAGGGAGGGATGGAAACACCATATATTTT.

V usage is TRBV6-2 or TRBV6-3 and J usage is TRBJ2-2; no reliable D call. The V end lost 4 bases, the J end lost 8 bases, and 5 bases lay between the germline ends. Looked up from germline, CDR1 is MNHEY and CDR2 is SVGEGT. The CDR3 is made up of 11 amino acids. The DNA of the CDR3 is TGTGCCAGCAGTTTGGAGGGGGAGCTGTTTTTT. Protein: CASSLEGELFF.

The rearrangement links TRBV10-3 to TRBJ2-5; D possibly corresponds to TRBD2 (5 bases). This CDR3 comprises 13 residues. The germline gives CDR1 ENHRY, CDR2 SYGVKD. Trimming stripped 2 bases from V and 2 bases from J, with 6 bases between. The CDR3 coding sequence is TGTGCCATCAGTGAGCGGGGACAAGAGACCCAGTACTTC. This gives the protein CAISERGQETQYF.

The V call is TRBV7-9, the J call TRBJ1-1; D gene uncertain. Germline V lookup: CDR1 SEHNR, CDR2 FQNEAQ (reference sequence). Trimming pared 1 base from V and 1 base from J, leaving 7 bases between. This CDR3 region has 14 residues. The CDR3 nucleotides are TGTGCCAGCAGCTTAGAACGGGGGAACACTGAAGCTTTCTTT. It specifies CASSLERGNTEAFF. Based on the CDR3 plus reference TRBV7-9 and TRBJ1-1, the full variable domain is DTGVSQNPRHKITKRGQNVTFRCDPISEHNRLYWYRQTLGQGPEFLTYFQNEAQLEKSRLLSDRFSAERPKGSFSTLEIQRTEQGDSAMYLCASSLERGNTEAFFGQGTRLTVV.

The V call is TRBV7-8, the J call TRBJ2-5, with 8 positions matching TRBD2. Germline assignment: CDR1 SGHVS and CDR2 FQNEAQ. There are 17 residues in the CDR3. J lost 5 bases, V lost 1 base, and 12 bases had no gene match. The CDR3 bases are TGTGCCAGCAGCTTAGATTCGGGGGGGCGCTTTTCGGAGACCCAGTACTTC. Amino acid sequence: CASSLDSGGRFSETQYF.

The J gene is TRBJ2-7, the V gene TRBV6-5, with 9 bases aligning to TRBD1. From germline, CDR1 is MNHEY and CDR2 SVGAGI. V lost 6 bases to trimming and J lost 0 bases; unmatched junction nucleotides: 6. CDR3 size: 15 residues. Here the CDR3 DNA reads TGTGCCAGCAGCGGAGACAGGGGGAGCTCCTACGAGCAGTACTTC. Its protein product is CASSGDRGSSYEQYF.

The table lists this clone with a count of one. A read error may produce the germline difference seen at one junction end. CDR3 DNA: TGTGCCAGCAGTCGGGGACAGGGGGGCACTGAAGCTTCCTTT. Amino acid sequence: CASSRGQGGTEASF. This sequence joins TRBV6-6 and TRBJ1-1, with 11 nucleotides matching TRBD1. Germline V gives CDR1 MNHNY, CDR2 SVGAGI (reference sequence). The CDR3 contains 14 residues.

In this sample, this clone turned up once. The chain recombines TRBV29-1 with TRBJ1-2; D is unresolved. V was trimmed by 4 bases and J by 5 bases, leaving 14 bases between them. This CDR3 is 13 amino acids long. CDR1 is SQVTM and CDR2 is ANQGSEA in the germline V gene. As DNA, the CDR3 is TGCAGCGTTGTTCTCTTTTCGGAGTATGGCTACACCTTC. Encoded protein: CSVVLFSEYGYTF.

This clone was seen only a few times. This chain's CDR3 is CASSYTRGLNQPQHF. In DNA, the CDR3 is TGTGCCAGCAGTTACACAAGGGGCCTAAATCAGCCCCAGCATTTT. The rearrangement links TRBV5-5 to TRBJ1-5, with D maybe TRBD1 (5 bases). V lost 5 bases, J lost 4 bases, and 16 bases lay in between. The CDR3 consists of 15 residues. From germline, CDR1 is SGHKS and CDR2 YYEKEE (reference sequence).

V is TRBV30 and J is TRBJ2-7, with 8 bases aligning to TRBD1. The germline gives CDR1 GTSNPN, CDR2 SVGIG (reference sequence). The CDR3 covers 12 residues. V trimming: 2 bases; J trimming: 5 bases; junction bases outside the gene matches: 2. The CDR3 DNA follows: TGTGCCTGGAGTTCAGGGGGCCACGAGCAGTACTTC. The encoded protein is CAWSSGGHEQYF.